This TCR beta chain was profiled in a study of T-cell reconstitution after alpha-beta-depleted transplantation in children (dated by TCRdb to 2016 to 2017). Turning to the overall study: T-cell immune reconstitution after TCRalphabeta/CD19-depleted allogeneic hematopoietic cell transplantation in children was quantitatively tracked in the study by means of TCR repertoire profiling.

The sample holds many counts of this clonotype. Its antigen has not been determined. No much larger clone exists at a distance of one base, and base qualities are not known. Library preparation was by PCR. The sample was run on an Illumina HiSeq 2500. Molecular barcoding was employed in the preparation of TCR libraries, with unique molecular identifiers being used to normalize TCRbeta repertoire quantification. The public reads were reprocessed in TCRdb via fastp at Q25 and MiXCR, keeping in-frame beta chains. Each entry merges the rows of one CDR3 protein and shows their most common DNA and genes. A total of approximately 210,000 distinct CDR3 sequences appear in this sample, just over 14% of them only once. The ten largest clones capture 13% of the sample. V is reduced by 5 bases and J by 3 bases, leaving a spacing of 13 bases between them. The CDR3 holds 14 amino acids from the cysteine to the phenylalanine. Just CDR3 DNA is preserved here, 42 bases in frame from base 1. Per the germline V gene (reference sequence), SGHAT is the CDR1 and FQDESV is the CDR2.

Material: PBMCs from the stem cell graft donor, obtained from the stem cell graft. This receptor chain uses TRBV11-1 and TRBJ1-2; a tentative D call is TRBD1 (5 bases match). This clonotype originated in a human donor who donated a stem cell graft to a child with acute lymphoblastic leukemia. The DNA is TGTGCCAGCAGCCCTGGGGCGTCGGACTATGGCTACACCTTC. The encoded protein is CASSPGASDYGYTF.